This T cell receptor beta chain emerged from a study of T cell repertoires in aging, cancer and after chemotherapy. Amplification of TCR beta used genomic DNA extracted from peripheral blood. Study results and caveats: Compared with age-matched healthy donors, untreated hematological or solid cancer patients showed higher blood TCR clonality. In each cancer cohort, median generation probability increased across chemotherapy, suggesting thymic output rebounded.

Remarks on this clonotype: Its antigen is not identified.

Multiplex touch-down PCR with TRB-A/B primers amplified rearranged V-D-J TRB sequences. Using its own MiXCR run on the multiplex PCR reads, TCRdb lists one record per CDR3 protein. The table shows about 12,000 distinct CDR3 sequences, with 30% to 35% occurring only once. V lost 5 bases to trimming and J lost 10 bases; unmatched junction nucleotides: 6. The germline CDR1 and CDR2 sequences are SGHAT and FQDESV (reference sequence). The CDR3 runs 14 residues. The receptor's source is a human donor in good health. The donor label of this sample is uncertain. This chain connects TRBV11-1 to TRBJ1-6, with TRBD1 matching 9 bases. Source material: blood. The CDR3 DNA reads TGTGCCAGCAGCCCGGGACAGGGACTCTCACCCCTCCACTTT. Residues: CASSPGQGLSPLHF.